Listed below are T cell receptor beta chains from one sample, sequenced in a study of T cells in Graves' hyperthyroidism and ophthalmopathy. TCRdb passed the multiplex PCR reads through MiXCR, listing each CDR3 protein once. The sample holds 500,000 or so distinct CDR3 sequences, roughly 15% seen once. Material for sequencing was blood. Receptors were obtained from a woman younger than 45 with Graves' ophthalmopathy. Each CDR3 is given with its conserved first and last residue. The order of the fields is J gene, clone size, V gene, D gene, CDR3 DNA, CDR3 protein. D genes are given only for firm matches. Clone size is not always given. Where it is, it says once, few, many or a class for expanded clones.

>TRBJ1-4|-|TRBV19|TRBD1
TGTGCCAGTGGCACCACCCGAGGACAGGGTCGAGAAACTAATGAAAAACTGTTTTTT
CASGTTRGQGRETNEKLFF
>TRBJ2-7|-|TRBV24-1|TRBD1
TGTGCCACCAGTGATCCAGGACAGGGCGGCCACGAGCAGTACTTC
CATSDPGQGGHEQYF
>TRBJ2-1|many|TRBV6-1|TRBD2
TGTGCCAGCAGACCAAGACTAGCGGGAACCCCTAGCTCCTACAATGAGCAGTTCTTC
CASRPRLAGTPSSYNEQFF
>TRBJ2-7|-|TRBV7-9|-
TGTGCCAGCAGCTATTATGGGATGGCGCTCGAGCAGTACTTC
CASSYYGMALEQYF
>TRBJ2-5|many|TRBV11-2|-
TGTGCCAGCAGCCCAGCGGTGTTGGAGACCCAGTACTTC
CASSPAVLETQYF
>TRBJ2-7|few|TRBV4-3|TRBD2
TGCGCCAGCAGCCAAGATATTAGCGGGGCCTACGAGCAGTACTTC
CASSQDISGAYEQYF
>TRBJ2-3|many|TRBV7-2|TRBD1
TGTGCCAGCAGCCCACCGGACAGGGTAGTTCATACGCAGTATTTT
CASSPPDRVVHTQYF
>TRBJ2-5|many|TRBV20-1|TRBD1
TGCAGCGGCGATCCGGGACAGTTACAAGAGACCCAGTACTTC
CSGDPGQLQETQYF
>TRBJ2-7|few|TRBV2|TRBD1
TGTGCCAGCAGGGGTTGGGGGACAGGGGTCGAGCAGTACTTC
CASRGWGTGVEQYF
>TRBJ2-7|many|TRBV5-1|-
TGCGCCAGCAGGAGAGACAGCGGTGCCTACGAGCAGTACTTC
CASRRDSGAYEQYF
>TRBJ2-7|many|TRBV3-1|TRBD1
TGTGCCAGCAGCCGCTGGGACAGGGGGGACGAGCAGTACTTC
CASSRWDRGDEQYF
>TRBJ2-7|many|TRBV2|TRBD1
TGTGCCAGCGGACCCCAGGGGGCCCCTTTCTACGAGCAGTACTTC
CASGPQGAPFYEQYF
>TRBJ2-1|few|TRBV3-1|-
TGTGCCAGCAGCCAATTTCTGTCTCAGTCTAGCGCCGACGAAAATGAGCAGTTCTTC
CASSQFLSQSSADENEQFF
>TRBJ2-7|-|TRBV27|TRBD1
TGTGCCAGCAGTTTCGCCGGGACAGCCTCCTACGAGCAGTACTTC
CASSFAGTASYEQYF
>TRBJ2-6|-|TRBV20-1|-
TGCAGTGCTAGAGGGGCCGCTTATCGGACCCCCCTTCACTCTGGGGCCAACGTCCTGACTTTC
CSARGAAYRTPLHSGANVLTF
>TRBJ1-1|many|TRBV28|-
TGTGCCAGCAGCTGGATGGGAACTGAAGCTTTCTTT
CASSWMGTEAFF
>TRBJ1-1|many|TRBV28|-
TGTGCCAGCACTCTGGTGGGGTACACTGAAGCTTTCTTT
CASTLVGYTEAFF
>TRBJ2-2|many|TRBV2|-
TGTGCCAGCAGTGCCGAGGGCGCGGGGAATACCGGGGAGCTGTTTTTT
CASSAEGAGNTGELFF
>TRBJ2-5|many|TRBV29-1|-
TGCAGCGCTTCCCGTGGGGCCGAAGAGACCCAGTACTTC
CSASRGAEETQYF
>TRBJ2-1|few|TRBV27|TRBD1
TGTGCCAGCAGACAGGGGGGTGAGCAGTTCTTC
CASRQGGEQFF
>TRBJ2-2|-|TRBV4-1|-
TGCGCCAGCAGCCAGGGGCCCCGACAGAACACCGGGGAGCTGTTTTTT
CASSQGPRQNTGELFF
>TRBJ2-2|few|TRBV7-2|-
TGTGCCAGCAGCTTAATCGGAACCATCAAAACCACAGGGGAGCTGTTTTTT
CASSLIGTIKTTGELFF
>TRBJ1-1|-|TRBV18|-
TGTGCCAGCTCCGCCGAATTGGAAGCTTTCTTT
CASSAELEAFF
>TRBJ2-1|many|TRBV5-1|-
TGCGCCAGCAATTGGGACGGAACCTCCTACAATGAGCAGTTCTTC
CASNWDGTSYNEQFF
>TRBJ2-1|many|TRBV7-8|-
TGTGCCAGCAGCCCCAGACAGGACCGCTACAATGAGCAGTTCTTC
CASSPRQDRYNEQFF
>TRBJ1-2|few|TRBV14|TRBD1
TGTGCCAGCAGCCAGACAGGGTATGGCTACACCTTC
CASSQTGYGYTF
>TRBJ2-5|many|TRBV28|TRBD2
TGTGCCAGCAGTTTTTTAGCGGGAGTCCAAGAGACCCAGTACTTC
CASSFLAGVQETQYF
>TRBJ2-2|-|TRBV27|TRBD2
TGTGCCAGCAGTTTATCCGGGCTCGGACTAGCGGGGGTCACCGGGGAGCTGTTTTTT
CASSLSGLGLAGVTGELFF
>TRBJ1-3|many|TRBV30|-
TGTGCCTGGAGTGCGCGGAGCCAAAACACCATATATTTT
CAWSARSQNTIYF
>TRBJ2-3|many|TRBV28|-
TGTGCCAGCAGTTTAGAAGGTGGGGCCCCAGATACGCAGTATTTT
CASSLEGGAPDTQYF
>TRBJ2-5|many|TRBV5-8|-
TGTGCCAGCAGCTCCCGGGACGTGTACCAAGAGACCCAGTACTTC
CASSSRDVYQETQYF
>TRBJ1-2|few|TRBV6-2/TRBV6-3|-
TGTGCCAGCAAAGTCGGGGCTAACTATGGCTACACCTTC
CASKVGANYGYTF
>TRBJ2-7|many|TRBV9|-
TGTGCCAGCAGCGTAGGGCAGGGGAGGTCCTACGAGCAGTACTTC
CASSVGQGRSYEQYF
>TRBJ1-1|many|TRBV6-1|-
TGTGCCAGCAGTGAGTCGGTCCGAAGGACTGAAGCTTTCTTT
CASSESVRRTEAFF
>TRBJ2-1|many|TRBV7-2|TRBD1
TGTGCCAGCAGCACAGGGGGGAACTCCTACAATGAGCAGTTCTTC
CASSTGGNSYNEQFF
>TRBJ1-1|few|TRBV14|-
TGTGCCAGCAGCCAAGTGAAATCCACCCACACTGAAGCTTTCTTT
CASSQVKSTHTEAFF
>TRBJ1-2|few|TRBV27|-
TGTGCCAGCAGTTTTGTAGGCGGGGGCGACTATGGCTACACCTTC
CASSFVGGGDYGYTF